The text below deals with one T cell receptor (beta chain). Antigen: not known. PCR or immunohistochemistry showed mismatch repair deficiency in every enrolled patient. TCR sequencing covered three patients who responded to pembrolizumab. The CDR3 consists of 14 residues. Germline values: CDR1 SEHNR, CDR2 FQNEAQ (reference sequence). Trimming pared 1 base from V and 2 bases from J, leaving 8 bases between. The sample is drawn from a study of PD-1 blockade in mismatch repair-deficient tumors. Study-level findings and limits: Rapid post-treatment expansion, then contraction, generally preceding radiologic response, marked tumor-resident clones.

The protocol was immunoSEQ multiplex PCR, while the TCRdb copy is restricted to in-frame clones and leaves out a portion. The data contain about 19,000 clones, roughly 82% of them singletons. The sequence was obtained from an adult with mismatch repair-deficient cancer. The gene calls are TRBV7-9 and TRBJ1-2, with D unclear. This sample comprised PBMCs, obtained 52 weeks after starting pembrolizumab. CDR3 loop: CASSLDSLNYGYTF. Written as DNA, the CDR3 is TGTGCCAGCAGCTTAGACAGTTTAAACTATGGCTACACCTTC.